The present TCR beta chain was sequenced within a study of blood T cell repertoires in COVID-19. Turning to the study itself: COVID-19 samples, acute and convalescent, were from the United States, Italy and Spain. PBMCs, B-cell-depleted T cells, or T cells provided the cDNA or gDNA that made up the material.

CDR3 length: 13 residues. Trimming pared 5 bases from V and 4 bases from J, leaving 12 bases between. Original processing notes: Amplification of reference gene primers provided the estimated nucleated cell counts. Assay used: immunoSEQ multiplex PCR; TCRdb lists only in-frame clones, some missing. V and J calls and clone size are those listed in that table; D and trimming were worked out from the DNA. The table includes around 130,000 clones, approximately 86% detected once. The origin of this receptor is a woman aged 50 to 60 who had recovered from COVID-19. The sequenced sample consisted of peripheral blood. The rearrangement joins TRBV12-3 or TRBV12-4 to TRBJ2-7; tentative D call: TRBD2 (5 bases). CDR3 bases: TGTGCCAGCAGTCTCCGACGGGATTACGAGCAGTACTTC. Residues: CASSLRRDYEQYF.